The source of this T cell receptor (beta chain) is a study of beta chain features in type 1 diabetes. Study findings and constraints: Researchers reported that naive, central memory and Treg TCRB repertoires appeared more similar in patients than in healthy donors.

A word on this clone: Its matching antigen is unknown.

Expressed TCRB transcripts were sequenced after all isolated RNA was converted to cDNA. TCRdb's copy holds only in-frame clones and misses some; the assay was immunoSEQ multiplex PCR. The table has some 330,000 clones, 11% seen once. Sequences were obtained from naive CD4+ T cells from blood. The receptor was derived from a woman in her twenties or thirties in good health.

CDR3 DNA sequence: TGTGCCAGCAGCTGGAAGGTCGGGAGCGCCTACGAGCAGTACTTC. This translates into CASSWKVGSAYEQYF. The genes are TRBV7-2 and TRBJ2-7; possibly TRBD2 for D (6 bases). V lost 4 bases, J lost 2 bases, and 15 bases lay in between. CDR3 length: 15 residues. Germline loops: CDR1 SGHTA, CDR2 FQGNSA.